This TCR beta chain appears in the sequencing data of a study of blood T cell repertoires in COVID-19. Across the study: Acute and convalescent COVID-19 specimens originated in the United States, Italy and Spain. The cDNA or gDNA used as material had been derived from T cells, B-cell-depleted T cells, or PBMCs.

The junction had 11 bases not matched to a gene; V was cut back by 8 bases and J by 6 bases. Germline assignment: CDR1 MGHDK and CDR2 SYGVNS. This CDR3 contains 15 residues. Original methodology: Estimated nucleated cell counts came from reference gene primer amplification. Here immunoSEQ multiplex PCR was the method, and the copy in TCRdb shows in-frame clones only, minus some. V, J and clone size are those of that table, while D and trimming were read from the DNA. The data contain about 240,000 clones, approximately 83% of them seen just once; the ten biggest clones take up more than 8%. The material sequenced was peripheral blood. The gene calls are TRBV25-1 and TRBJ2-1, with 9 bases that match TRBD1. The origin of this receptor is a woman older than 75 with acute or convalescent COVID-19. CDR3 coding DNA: TGTGCCAGCTCTTCGGACAGGGGAAGAGTCAATGAGCAGTTCTTC. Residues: CASSSDRGRVNEQFF.